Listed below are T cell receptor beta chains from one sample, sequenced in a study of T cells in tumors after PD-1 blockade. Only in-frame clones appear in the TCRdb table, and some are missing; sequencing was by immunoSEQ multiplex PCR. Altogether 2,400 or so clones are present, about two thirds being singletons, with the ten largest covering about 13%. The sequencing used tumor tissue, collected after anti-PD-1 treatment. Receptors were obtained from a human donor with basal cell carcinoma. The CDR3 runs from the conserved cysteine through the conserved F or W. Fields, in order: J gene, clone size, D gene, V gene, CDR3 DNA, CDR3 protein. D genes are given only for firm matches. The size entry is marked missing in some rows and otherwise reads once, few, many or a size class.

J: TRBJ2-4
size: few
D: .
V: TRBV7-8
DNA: TGTGCCAGCAGCTTAGGAGGGGGAGGGGACATTCAGTACTTC
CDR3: CASSLGGGGDIQYF

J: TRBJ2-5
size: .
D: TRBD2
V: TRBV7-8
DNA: TGTGCCAGCCTCATAGCGGGAACCCAAGAGACCCAGTACTTC
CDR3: CASLIAGTQETQYF

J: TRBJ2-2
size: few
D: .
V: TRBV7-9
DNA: TGTGCCAGCAGCTTGGGACATACGAACACCGGGGAGCTGTTTTTT
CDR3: CASSLGHTNTGELFF

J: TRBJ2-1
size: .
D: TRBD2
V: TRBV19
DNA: TGTGCCAGTAGTAATCAGAAAGCGGGGGAGTCACGAAATGAGCAGTTCTTC
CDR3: CASSNQKAGESRNEQFF

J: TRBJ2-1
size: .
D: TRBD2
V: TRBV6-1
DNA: TGTGCCAGCAGTGTCCCCCGATTAGCGGGAGAATCCAATGAGCAGTTCTTC
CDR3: CASSVPRLAGESNEQFF

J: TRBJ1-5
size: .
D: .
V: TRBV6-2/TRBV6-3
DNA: TGTGCCAGCAGTTACACACAGGGAGGGCAGCCCCAGCATTTT
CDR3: CASSYTQGGQPQHF

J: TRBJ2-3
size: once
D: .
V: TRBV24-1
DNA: TGTGCCACCAGTGATCCCGTGGGGGGGGCGCATACTTCTACGCAGTATTTT
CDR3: CATSDPVGGAHTSTQYF

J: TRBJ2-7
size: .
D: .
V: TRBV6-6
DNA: TGTGCCAGCAGTTCTACAGGGCTCTACGAGCAGTACTTC
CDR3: CASSSTGLYEQYF

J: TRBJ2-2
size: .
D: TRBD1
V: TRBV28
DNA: TGTGCCAGCAGACAACAGGGGGCAGGGAACACCGGGGAGCTGTTTTTT
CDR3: CASRQQGAGNTGELFF

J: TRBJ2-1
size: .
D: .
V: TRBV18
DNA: TGTGCCAGCTCACCATCCTTGAGCAGTGACAATGAGCAGTTCTTC
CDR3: CASSPSLSSDNEQFF

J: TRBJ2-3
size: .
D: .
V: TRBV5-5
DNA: TGTGCCAGTAGCCCAGGGTGGGGAGGCACAGATACGCAGTATTTT
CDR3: CASSPGWGGTDTQYF

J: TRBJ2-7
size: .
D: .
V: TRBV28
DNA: TGTGCCACCATAAACAGCCTCTCCTACGAGCAGTACTTC
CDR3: CATINSLSYEQYF

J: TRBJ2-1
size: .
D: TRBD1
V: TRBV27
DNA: TGTGCCAGCAGTCCAAACAGGGGAGAGCAGTTCTTC
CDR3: CASSPNRGEQFF

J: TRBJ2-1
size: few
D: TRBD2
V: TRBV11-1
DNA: TGTGCCAGCAGCGGGGGACTAGCGGGTCACAATGAGCAGTTCTTC
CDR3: CASSGGLAGHNEQFF

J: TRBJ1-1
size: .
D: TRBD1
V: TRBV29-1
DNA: TGCAGCGTTACAACCGGACAGGGTGACACTGAAGCTTTCTTT
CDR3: CSVTTGQGDTEAFF

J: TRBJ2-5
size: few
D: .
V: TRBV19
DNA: TGTGCCAGTAGTATAGATGGGTTAGAGACCCAGTACTTC
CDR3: CASSIDGLETQYF

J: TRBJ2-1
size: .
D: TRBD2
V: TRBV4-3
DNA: TGCGCCAGCAGCCCCAGCGGGGGGTACTCCTACAATGAGCAGTTCTTC
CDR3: CASSPSGGYSYNEQFF

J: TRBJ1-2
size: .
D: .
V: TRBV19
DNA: TGTGCCAGTAGTTTGGGCCCCGGGACGATCGTCGGCTACACCTTC
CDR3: CASSLGPGTIVGYTF

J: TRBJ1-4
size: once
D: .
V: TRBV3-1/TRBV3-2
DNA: TGTGCCAGCAGCCAAGATGAAAAACTGTTTTTT
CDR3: CASSQDEKLFF

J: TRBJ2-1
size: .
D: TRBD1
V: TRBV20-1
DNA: TGCAGTGCTATTGACAGGGGGCATGGAAATGAGCAGTTCTTC
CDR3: CSAIDRGHGNEQFF

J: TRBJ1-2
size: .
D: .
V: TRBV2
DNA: TGTGCCAGCAGTGAAGGATCGACTTTAGGGGGTGGCTACACCTTC
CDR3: CASSEGSTLGGGYTF

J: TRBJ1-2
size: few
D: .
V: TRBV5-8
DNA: TGTGCCAGCAGCTTGGACGGATACTATGGCTACACCTTC
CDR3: CASSLDGYYGYTF

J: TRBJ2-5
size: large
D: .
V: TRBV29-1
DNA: TGCAGCGTGGCCCGGGGCCAAGAGACCCAGTACTTC
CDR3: CSVARGQETQYF

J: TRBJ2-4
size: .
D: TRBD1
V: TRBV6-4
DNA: TGTGCCAGCAGTCCCAAGGGGGCGCATGTCAAAAACATTCAGTACTTC
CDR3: CASSPKGAHVKNIQYF

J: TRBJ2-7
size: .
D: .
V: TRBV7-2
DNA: TGTGCCAGCAGACCCTCACGGTCCTACGAGCAGTACTTC
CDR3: CASRPSRSYEQYF

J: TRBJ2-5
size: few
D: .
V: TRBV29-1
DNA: TGCAGCGTGGAGGAGCGGGACATAGGCCAAGAGACCCAGTACTTC
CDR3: CSVEERDIGQETQYF

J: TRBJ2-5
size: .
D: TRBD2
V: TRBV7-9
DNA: TGTGCCAGCACCTTAGGGACTAGCGGGGTAGAGACCCAGTACTTC
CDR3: CASTLGTSGVETQYF

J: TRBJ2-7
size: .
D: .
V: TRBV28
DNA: TGTGCCAGCAGTTTCGATAGGGGAAATTACAGGGGAGGATTGGACGAGCAGTACTTC
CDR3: CASSFDRGNYRGGLDEQYF